The 10 T cell receptor beta chains presented below share a single source sample, sequenced in a study of tumor-infiltrating lymphocytes in oesophageal squamous cell carcinoma. From the PCR reads, TCRdb called clonotypes with MiXCR, one entry per CDR3 protein. The table records some 16,000 distinct CDR3 sequences, 45% to 50% of them present only once. The sequenced material came from esophageal tumor tissue. These receptors all stem from a male donor with esophageal squamous cell carcinoma.

Many counts were recorded for this clonotype. The rearrangement links TRBV19 to TRBJ2-1; TRBD1 aligns across 7 bases. Germline lookup yields CDR1 LNHDA and CDR2 SQIVND (reference sequence). Trimming at V came to 5 bases and at J to 3 bases, leaving 10 bases not matched to a gene. The CDR3 contains 16 residues. CDR3 nucleotides: TGTGCCAGTAGTGCCACAGGGGACGTCATCTACAATGAGCAGTTCTTC. Its protein product is CASSATGDVIYNEQFF.

The V call is TRBV12-3 or TRBV12-4, the J call TRBJ2-3; D not certain. Trimming shortened V by 7 bases and J by 0 bases, and 14 bases separated the two germline ends. The CDR3 is made up of 15 amino acids. This CDR3 is CASTPRRISTDTQYF. CDR3 in DNA: TGTGCCAGCACCCCCCGACGGATCAGCACAGATACGCAGTATTTT.

J is TRBJ2-5 and V is TRBV7-9; 9 bases are shared with TRBD2. The end of the DNA fits TRBJ2-1 better, so the J call may be wrong. The CDR3 length is 15 residues. Per germline, CDR1 SEHNR and CDR2 FQNEAQ (reference sequence). CDR3 in DNA: TGTGCCAGCAGCCCCGGGACTAGCAGGGACAATGAGCAGTTCTTC. It codes for CASSPGTSRDNEQFF.

This sequence joins TRBV5-1 and TRBJ2-2; maybe TRBD1 (5 bases). CDR3 size: 15 residues. Per germline, CDR1 SGHRS and CDR2 YFSETQ. Between the trimmed V and J ends, which lost 0 bases and 4 bases, there was a span of 10 bases. The CDR3: CASSLGRVSTGELFF. The CDR3, as DNA: TGCGCCAGCAGCTTGGGCAGGGTTTCCACCGGGGAGCTGTTTTTT.

V is TRBV7-2 and J is TRBJ2-5, with 9 positions matching TRBD1. The DNA end favors TRBJ2-7, so the J call may be wrong. Germline lookup yields CDR1 SGHTA and CDR2 FQGNSA. This CDR3 comprises 14 residues. CDR3 protein: CASSSGQGLGEQYF. Written as DNA, the CDR3 is TGTGCCAGCAGCTCGGGACAGGGATTGGGCGAGCAGTACTTC.

The genes are TRBV20-1 and TRBJ2-3; 14 bases agree with TRBD2. The CDR3 length is 16 residues. With V trimmed by 1 base and J by 5 bases, 5 bases remained unmatched. CDR1 is DFQATT and CDR2 is SNEGSKA in the germline V gene (reference sequence). The CDR3 coding sequence is TGCAGTGCTAGAGGGGGACTAGCGGGAGTTCGAGATACGCAGTATTTT. Translation: CSARGGLAGVRDTQYF.

The V and J genes are TRBV12-3 or TRBV12-4 and TRBJ2-5; 8 bases are shared with TRBD1. J lost 3 bases, V lost 3 bases, and 3 bases had no gene match. The CDR3 has 14 amino acids. For the CDR3, the DNA is TGTGCCAGCAGTTTTCAACAGGGGGAAGAGACCCAGTACTTC. Amino acid sequence: CASSFQQGEETQYF.

Ten or more counts support this clonotype. A junction end diverges from the germline sequence, so it may reflect a read error. V gene TRBV7-7 combines with J gene TRBJ1-6; D might be TRBD1 (6 bases). This CDR3 has 16 residues. Germline lookup yields CDR1 SSHAT and CDR2 FNYEAQ (reference sequence). The CDR3, as DNA: TGTGCTAGCAGCTTCGGGGGGGCTTGTTATAATTCACCCCTCCACTTT. Translation: CASSFGGACYNSPLHF.

The genes are TRBV7-6 and TRBJ2-3; either TRBD1 or TRBD2 may fit D (6 bases each). TRBJ2-1 matches the DNA end more closely, so the J call is doubtful. The CDR3 covers 15 residues. The germline V gene encodes CDR1 SGHVS and CDR2 FNYEAQ. DNA of the CDR3: TGTGCCAGCAGCTTAGACGGGGGCAGGGGCAATGAGCAGTTCTTC. Translated, it gives CASSLDGGRGNEQFF.

The genes are TRBV7-2 and TRBJ2-1, with 9 bases identical to TRBD2. Germline CDR1 is SGHTA and CDR2 is FQGNSA. Trimming cost V 1 base and J 6 bases; bases outside gene matches: 4. The CDR3 extends over 15 amino acids. CDR3 protein: CASSLGWREGNEQFF. CDR3 bases: TGTGCCAGCAGCTTAGGGTGGCGGGAGGGCAATGAGCAGTTCTTC. The full variable domain, with the rest looked up from reference TRBV7-2 and TRBJ2-1, is GAGVSQSPSNKVTEKGKDVELRCDPISGHTALYWYRQSLGQGLEFLIYFQGNSAPDKSGLPSDRFSAERTGGSVSTLTIQRTQQEDSAVYLCASSLGWREGNEQFFGPGTRLTVL.